This T cell receptor beta chain was observed in a study of HIV-infected patients and healthy controls. All unsorted peripheral T cells were captured because whole blood was used without fractionation. About 450 ng RNA was reverse transcribed with alpha and beta constant-region primers. Each of the alpha and beta chains got its own library through chain-specific third strand synthesis with indices. Ligation attached cDNA to a 5' RACE adapter that carried a random hexamer and SP2 site. Second strand DNA was synthesized using a primer at the SP2 site. Two random hexamers, added before amplification and joined, formed each molecule's 12-nucleotide barcode. Using its own MiXCR run on the 5' RACE reads, TCRdb lists one record per CDR3 protein. The data contain 15,000 to 19,000 distinct CDR3 sequences, around 6.7% of them singletons. CDR3 length: 15 residues. Trimming took 8 bases from V and 2 from J, leaving 17 bases between them. Germline V CDR1 and CDR2: LNHNV, YYDKDF (reference sequence).

The receptor's source is an adult in good health. The V call is TRBV15, the J call TRBJ2-3; weak D call: TRBD1 (7 bases). Sequencing was done on a sample of blood. The CDR3 bases are TGTGCCACCTGGGTCGCAGGGGGACTCACAGATACGCAGTATTTT. The encoded protein is CATWVAGGLTDTQYF.